Here is one TCR beta chain with its context. The antigen is undetermined. This sample was taken from a study of shared clonotypes between healthy human individuals. At the level of the study: Each donor's CD4 naive and CD4 memory cells filled three plates apiece, CD8 naive two, and CD8 memory one.

Sequencing was performed with immunoSEQ multiplex PCR; in TCRdb, only in-frame clones are kept and a portion is missing. The repertoire consists of about 2 million clones, with roughly 94% occurring once and the leading ten covering 0.1% to 0.15%. This CDR3 is built from 19 residues. Per germline, CDR1 LNHDA and CDR2 SQIVND (reference sequence). V lost 7 bases, J lost 3 bases, and 28 bases lay in between. Study-wide points: Clonotype sharing among donors likely depends on sequencing depth.

The chain carries TRBV19 and TRBJ2-1; tentatively, D is TRBD2 (6 bases). This receptor was identified in a man between 18 and 29 years old in good health. The sequenced sample consisted of naive CD4+ T cells sorted from blood. Described subset: CD45RA+ positively selected. This CDR3 reads CASTTITLLGGKNYNEQFF. DNA of the CDR3: TGTGCCAGTACTACCATAACATTACTGGGGGGAAAAAACTACAATGAGCAGTTCTTC.